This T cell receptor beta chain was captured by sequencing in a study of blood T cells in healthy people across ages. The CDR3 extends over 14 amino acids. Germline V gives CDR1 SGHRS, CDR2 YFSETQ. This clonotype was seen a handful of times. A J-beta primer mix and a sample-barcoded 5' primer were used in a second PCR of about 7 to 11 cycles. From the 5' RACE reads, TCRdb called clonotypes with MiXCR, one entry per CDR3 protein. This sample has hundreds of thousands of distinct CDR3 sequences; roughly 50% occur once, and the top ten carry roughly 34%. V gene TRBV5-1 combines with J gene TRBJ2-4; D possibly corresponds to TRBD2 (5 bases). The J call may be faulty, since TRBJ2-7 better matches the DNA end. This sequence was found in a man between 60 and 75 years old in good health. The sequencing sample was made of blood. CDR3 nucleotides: TGCGCCAGCAGCTTGGAAGGAGCGGTGGACGAGCAGTACTTC. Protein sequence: CASSLEGAVDEQYF.